Reported below is one T cell receptor (beta chain). Its specificity is unknown. This sample was taken from a study of shared clonotypes between healthy human individuals. Whole-study context: Three plates were used per donor for CD4 naive, three for CD4 memory, two for CD8 naive and one for CD8 memory. Study observations and caveats: Generally, naive subsets came out with larger estimated richness than memory subsets. It was expected that sequencing depth would affect clonotype sharing among donors.

CD45RO-negative CD8 cells positively selected for CCR7 made up the naive population, which excluded terminally differentiated effector memory CD45RA+ cells. The V segment lost 7 bases and the J segment 2 bases; nucleotides outside the gene matches: 11. CDR1 and CDR2 (germline): SEHNR, FQNEAQ (reference sequence). The CDR3 is 18 amino acids. Each cell subset's genomic DNA was divided evenly among several immunoSEQ plates. Here immunoSEQ multiplex PCR was the method, and the copy in TCRdb shows in-frame clones only, minus some. Of a few million clones listed, about 93% are singletons. This receptor was taken from a man in his late teens or twenties in good health. Some clones in this sample may be carry-over from other donors' samples. The V call is TRBV7-9, the J call TRBJ2-1, with 13 bases identical to TRBD2. Sequencing was carried out using naive CD8+ T cells from PBMCs. The CDR3 DNA is TGTGCCAGCAACACTCTGACTAGCGGGAGGTCCCCCTACAATGAGCAGTTCTTC. Translated: CASNTLTSGRSPYNEQFF.